The rows below give T cell receptor beta chains drawn from one sample of a study of control samples from healthy donors and cancer patients. Here immunoSEQ multiplex PCR was the method, and the copy in TCRdb shows in-frame clones only, minus some. Here the sample spans some 140,000 clones, 70% to 90% being singletons. The sequenced material came from blood. The receptors derive from a woman aged 30 to 39 in good health. Both conserved end residues are part of each CDR3. A D gene is named only where the DNA matches it firmly. Clone size is not always given. Where it is, it says once, few, many or a class for expanded clones.

V	size	J	D	CDR3	DNA
TRBV28	-	TRBJ1-2	-	CASSLTSGNYGYTF	TGTGCCAGCAGTTTAACGTCAGGGAACTATGGCTACACCTTC
TRBV11-2	few	TRBJ2-7	TRBD1	CASSLVGTGDHEQYF	TGTGCCAGCAGCTTAGTTGGGACAGGGGACCACGAGCAGTACTTC
TRBV5-1	-	TRBJ2-7	TRBD1	CASSATDRGPYEQYF	TGCGCCAGCAGCGCCACCGACAGGGGCCCCTACGAGCAGTACTTC
TRBV15	-	TRBJ2-1	TRBD2	CATSTSGGSYNEQFF	TGTGCCACCAGCACTAGCGGGGGCTCCTACAATGAGCAGTTCTTC
TRBV11-2	-	TRBJ2-1	TRBD1	CASSFPGTGVNEQFF	TGTGCCAGCAGCTTCCCCGGGACAGGGGTCAATGAGCAGTTCTTC
TRBV5-4	few	TRBJ2-3	-	CASSALTGRGTDTQYF	TGTGCCAGCAGCGCCCTCACTGGGAGGGGGACAGATACGCAGTATTTT
TRBV19	-	TRBJ2-5	-	CASSIDRGPQYF	TGTGCCAGTAGTATAGATCGGGGCCCCCAGTACTTC
TRBV7-9	-	TRBJ1-6	-	CASSPGPVNSPLHF	TGTGCCAGCAGCCCCGGGCCCGTCAATTCACCCCTCCACTTT
TRBV28	-	TRBJ2-1	-	CASSFSWGGRDYNEQFF	TGTGCCAGCAGTTTTAGTTGGGGCGGCCGGGACTACAATGAGCAGTTCTTC
TRBV5-1	-	TRBJ2-3	-	CASSLGQATDTQYF	TGCGCCAGCAGCTTGGGGCAGGCCACAGATACGCAGTATTTT
TRBV3-1/TRBV3-2	-	TRBJ1-2	-	CASSQDLARYYGYTF	TGTGCCAGCAGCCAAGATCTGGCCAGATACTATGGCTACACCTTC
TRBV28	-	TRBJ2-2	-	CASSLFRNTGELFF	TGTGCCAGCAGTTTATTTCGTAACACCGGGGAGCTGTTTTTT
TRBV5-4	-	TRBJ1-3	TRBD1	CASSPRQGSGNTIYF	TGTGCCAGCAGCCCCCGACAGGGTAGCGGAAACACCATATATTTT
TRBV4-2	-	TRBJ2-1	TRBD2	CASSRGTSGSRNEQFF	TGTGCCAGCAGCCGCGGGACTAGCGGGAGTCGCAATGAGCAGTTCTTC
TRBV7-2	-	TRBJ2-2	TRBD2	CASSLGRLAGVAGELFF	TGTGCCAGCAGCTTAGGGAGACTAGCGGGAGTGGCCGGGGAGCTGTTTTTT
TRBV25-1	-	TRBJ1-6	TRBD1	CASSLQGAGNSPLHF	TGTGCCAGCAGTTTGCAGGGGGCCGGTAATTCACCCCTCCACTTT
TRBV4-2	-	TRBJ2-7	-	CASSQEGLTYEQYF	TGTGCCAGCAGCCAAGAGGGGCTAACCTACGAGCAGTACTTC
TRBV2	-	TRBJ2-2	TRBD2	CASRGTSGNTGELFF	TGTGCCAGCAGAGGGACTAGCGGGAACACCGGGGAGCTGTTTTTT
TRBV29-1	-	TRBJ2-1	-	CSVVPAGSYNEQFF	TGCAGCGTCGTCCCCGCGGGGAGCTACAATGAGCAGTTCTTC
TRBV11-2	-	TRBJ1-2	-	CASSTRPGLGYTF	TGTGCCAGCAGCACACGGCCCGGCCTTGGCTACACCTTC
TRBV5-3	-	TRBJ2-1	TRBD2	CARSLYQREVGSYNEQFF	TGTGCCAGAAGCTTGTATCAGCGGGAGGTAGGGTCCTACAATGAGCAGTTCTTC
TRBV7-2	-	TRBJ1-5	-	CASTYQAGQPQHF	TGTGCCAGCACCTATCAGGCGGGTCAGCCCCAGCATTTT
TRBV10-3	-	TRBJ2-7	TRBD1	CAIRTTGGGYEQYF	TGTGCCATCAGGACGACAGGGGGCGGTTACGAGCAGTACTTC
TRBV2	-	TRBJ2-7	-	CASSEEWEQYF	TGTGCCAGCAGTGAAGAATGGGAGCAGTACTTC
TRBV30	-	TRBJ1-6	-	CAWSPGYESYNSPLHF	TGTGCCTGGAGTCCGGGCTACGAAAGCTATAATTCACCCCTCCACTTT
TRBV5-8	-	TRBJ1-5	-	CASSLLVPNQPQHF	TGTGCCAGCAGCTTGTTAGTCCCCAATCAGCCCCAGCATTTT
TRBV25-1	-	TRBJ1-1	-	CASSGQGTRNTEAFF	TGTGCCAGCAGTGGACAAGGCACGAGGAACACTGAAGCTTTCTTT
TRBV10-1	-	TRBJ2-3	-	CASTYDGGECSSDTQYF	TGCGCCAGCACCTATGATGGGGGAGAGTGTTCATCAGATACGCAGTATTTT
TRBV29-1	-	TRBJ1-2	TRBD1	CSVDRTGEEGYTF	TGCAGCGTTGACCGGACAGGGGAGGAAGGCTACACCTTC
TRBV6-1	-	TRBJ1-2	-	CASSDRNYGYTF	TGTGCCAGCAGTGACCGGAATTATGGCTACACCTTC
TRBV30	-	TRBJ1-5	TRBD1	CASGTGDQPQHF	TGTGCCTCGGGGACAGGGGATCAGCCCCAGCATTTT
TRBV11-3	once	TRBJ2-3	TRBD2	CASSPTSGSDTQYF	TGTGCCAGCAGTCCGACTAGCGGGAGTGATACGCAGTATTTT